This T cell receptor (beta chain) was captured by sequencing in a study of control samples from healthy donors and cancer patients. Using immunoSEQ multiplex PCR, the repertoire was profiled, and TCRdb retains in-frame clones only, with some absent. In the table there are under 65,000 clones, approximately 90% of which are singletons. Germline V gene data show CDR1 as SGHAT and CDR2 as FQDESV (reference sequence). V lost 7 bases and J lost 1, with 13 bases in between. The CDR3 has 14 residues. The chain combines TRBV11-1 with TRBJ1-1; D is uncertain. This TCR was sampled from a woman aged 50 to 65 with colorectal cancer. The sequenced sample was PBMCs. The CDR3 DNA is TGTGCCAGCAAGCTTGTGGCCGGGAACACTGAAGCTTTCTTT. Translated, it gives CASKLVAGNTEAFF.